This T cell receptor (beta chain) was identified during a study of blood T cell repertoires in COVID-19. Study summary: Acute and convalescent COVID-19 specimens originated in the United States, Italy and Spain.

As processed by the authors: Amplification from reference gene primers served as the basis for estimated nucleated cell counts. Profiled with immunoSEQ multiplex PCR; TCRdb holds only in-frame clones, not every one. Clone size and V and J calls were adopted from that table, with D and trimming inferred from the DNA. The sample consists of 35,000 to 45,000 clones, around 91% of them appearing once. CDR3 size: 16 residues. CDR1 and CDR2 from the germline V gene are ENHRY and SYGVKD. V gave up 5 bases and J gave up 6 bases; unmatched junction bases: 10. The specimen sequenced was peripheral blood. V and J are TRBV10-3 and TRBJ2-2; 9 positions agree with TRBD1. The sequence was obtained from a man aged 45-65 years with active COVID-19. The CDR3 DNA reads TGTGCCATCAGTAAGGAGGACAGGGGAAAGGCCGGGGAGCTGTTTTTT. Amino acid sequence: CAISKEDRGKAGELFF.